This entry lists 25 T cell receptor beta chains sequenced from one sample in a study of T cells after yellow fever vaccination. TCRdb ran MiXCR on the 5' RACE reads and lists one entry per CDR3 protein. The sample holds hundreds of thousands of distinct CDR3 sequences, roughly 12% seen once. The input for sequencing was PBMCs, taken on the day of the yellow fever booster vaccination. The receptors shown here come from a man aged 25-45 years who received the YFV17D yellow fever vaccine.

This clonotype was counted between two and nine times. The chain uses TRBV25-1 and TRBJ2-1; TRBD2 matches at 12 bases. The CDR3 sequence is 13 residues long. Germline CDR1 is MGHDK and CDR2 is SYGVNS. The J segment lost 6 bases and the V segment lost 6 bases, leaving 0 bases of the junction unmatched. The CDR3 DNA reads as TGTGCCAGCAGGACTAGCGGGAGCAATGAGCAGTTCTTC. Its protein product is CASRTSGSNEQFF.

The chain carries TRBV5-1 and TRBJ1-1; the D is unclear. CDR3 length equals 15 residues. Germline V lookup: CDR1 SGHRS, CDR2 YFSETQ. Trimming removed 0 bases at V and 0 bases at J, with 9 bases between. As DNA, the CDR3 is TGCGCCAGCAGCTTGGTATCGGACTTGAACACTGAAGCTTTCTTT. This sequence encodes CASSLVSDLNTEAFF.

This clonotype was observed a few times. The V call is TRBV28, the J call TRBJ2-7; TRBD1 matches at 8 bases. The CDR3 is 14 residues long. From germline, CDR1 is MDHEN and CDR2 SYDVKM. Written as DNA, the CDR3 is TGTGCAACCCGTACCGGGACAGGAGCCTACGAGCAGTACTTC. Its protein product is CATRTGTGAYEQYF.

This sequence joins TRBV2 and TRBJ2-4; 10 bases agree with TRBD1. Germline-derived CDR1 and CDR2 are SNHLY and FYNNEI. J was trimmed by 0 bases and V by 4 bases; bases with no gene match: 6. The CDR3 contains 17 residues. In nucleotides, the CDR3 is TGTGCCAGCAGTGGACAGGGGGCTATGCTAGCCAAAAACATTCAGTACTTC. Translating it yields CASSGQGAMLAKNIQYF. Complete variable domain (other parts from reference TRBV2 and TRBJ2-4): EPEVTQTPSHQVTQMGQEVILRCVPISNHLYFYWYRQILGQKVEFLVSFYNNEISEKSEIFDDQFSVERPDGSNFTLKIRSTKLEDSAMYFCASSGQGAMLAKNIQYFGAGTRLSVL.

This clonotype was found a few times. This sequence joins TRBV6-4 and TRBJ2-2; D is undetermined. This CDR3 has 13 residues. Germline V CDR1 and CDR2: MRHNA, SNTAGT. Trimming cost V 4 bases and J 7 bases, with 10 bases left between them. CDR3 DNA sequence: TGTGCCAGCAGTGTCACTGAGCGCGGGGAGCTGTTTTTT. Protein: CASSVTERGELFF.

The chain is built from TRBV21-1 and TRBJ2-7; TRBD2 is the table's D call and was not checked against the DNA. TRBV21-1 is designated a pseudogene. CDR3 length: 15 amino acids. The CDR3 loop reads CASSLANNTLTEQYF. In nucleotides, the CDR3 is TGTGCCAGCTCGCTAGCAAATAATACTTTAACCGAGCAGTACTTC.

J is TRBJ2-5 and V is TRBV7-9; 9 bases fit TRBD1. The V and J ends lost 7 bases and 7 bases, in that order; junction bases with no gene match: 10. Germline loops: CDR1 SEHNR, CDR2 FQNEAQ (reference sequence). The CDR3 totals 14 residues. CDR3 loop: CASKGDRVIGTQYF. The CDR3 coding sequence is TGTGCCAGCAAGGGGGACAGGGTCATTGGGACCCAGTACTTC.

This clonotype was detected only a few times. The chain recombines TRBV27 with TRBJ1-5; TRBD1 agrees at 10 bases. Unmatched junction bases numbered 8, after V lost 6 bases and J lost 6 bases. The length of the CDR3 is 15 residues. Germline loops: CDR1 MNHEY, CDR2 SMNVEV (reference sequence). CDR3 region: CASSRGTGVAQPQHF. The CDR3 DNA is TGTGCCAGCAGCCGGGGGACAGGGGTTGCTCAGCCCCAGCATTTT.

The genes are TRBV20-1 and TRBJ2-1; the D is unclear. The CDR3 is 11 residues long. Germline CDR1 reads DFQATT; CDR2 reads SNEGSKA (reference sequence). The V end was cut by 2 bases, the J end by 10 bases, with 9 bases between. DNA of the CDR3: TGCAGTGCTAGACTTATGGCAGAGCAGTTCTTC. This encodes CSARLMAEQFF.

This clonotype was detected ten times or more. The genes are TRBV5-1 and TRBJ2-1, with D hard to call. The V end lost 0 bases, the J end lost 3 bases, and 13 bases lay between the germline ends. CDR3 length: 16 residues. CDR1 is SGHRS and CDR2 is YFSETQ in the germline V gene. The CDR3: CASSLEGSQVYNEQFF. The CDR3 DNA follows: TGCGCCAGCAGCTTGGAAGGTAGCCAGGTCTACAATGAGCAGTTCTTC.

The V call is TRBV7-2, the J call TRBJ2-7; the match to TRBD2 covers 12 bases. CDR3 length equals 14 residues. V shed 4 bases, J shed 6 bases, and the junction held 4 bases outside the gene matches. Germline CDR1 and CDR2: SGHTA and FQGNSA. The CDR3 sequence: CASSSLAGGLEQYF. The CDR3, as DNA: TGTGCCAGCAGCTCTCTAGCGGGAGGGCTCGAGCAGTACTTC.

The chain links TRBV20-1 to TRBJ1-1; the D is unclear. CDR1 DFQATT and CDR2 SNEGSKA come from the germline V gene (reference sequence). Trimming left V 3 bases short and J 6 bases short, with 17 bases between. The CDR3 length is 14 residues. The CDR3 DNA reads TGCAGTGCTAGGGGTGACGGGAGGGTCGCTGAAGCTTTCTTT. It codes for CSARGDGRVAEAFF.

The rearrangement joins TRBV5-4 to TRBJ2-5; 11 bases agree with TRBD1. In germline, CDR1 is SGHNT, CDR2 YYREEE (reference sequence). The CDR3 loop spans 15 amino acids. Germline trimming cut 3 bases from V and 5 bases from J; bases unmatched to any gene: 6. CDR3 sequence: CASSSGQGAYETQYF. DNA for the CDR3: TGTGCCAGCAGCTCCGGACAGGGGGCTTACGAGACCCAGTACTTC.

In its sample, this clonotype was seen a few times. The chain carries TRBV3-1 and TRBJ2-5; D may be TRBD2 (7 bases). V was cut by 3 bases and J by 4 bases, with 9 bases left in between. The CDR3 runs 13 residues. Germline-derived CDR1 and CDR2 are LGHDT and YNNKEL (reference sequence). In nucleotides, the CDR3 is TGTGCCAGCAGCCATAGGGGGGGAGAGACCCAGTACTTC. Amino acid sequence: CASSHRGGETQYF.

The V and J genes are TRBV6-2 or TRBV6-3 and TRBJ2-7; possible D gene TRBD2, 6 bases. Trimming cost V 2 bases and J 4 bases, with 24 bases left between them. CDR3 length: 18 amino acids. The germline V gene has CDR1 MNHEY and CDR2 SVGEGT. CDR3 sequence reads: CASSYEEAGTEYSYEQYF. The CDR3 nucleotides read TGTGCCAGCAGTTACGAGGAGGCGGGGACGGAATATAGTTACGAGCAGTACTTC.

This clonotype was seen repeatedly, ten times or more. This chain joins TRBV6-5 and TRBJ2-7, with no clear D. CDR3 size: 14 residues. Per the germline V gene, CDR1 is MNHEY and CDR2 is SVGAGI. Trimming removed 0 bases from V and 5 bases from J, with 11 bases in between. The CDR3 DNA reads TGTGCCAGCAGTTACTCGGTAGGAGTCCACGAGCAGTACTTC. It specifies CASSYSVGVHEQYF.

This clonotype was seen only a few times. J is TRBJ2-7 and V is TRBV18; TRBD2 is a possible D gene (5 bases). Per germline, CDR1 KGHSH and CDR2 LQKENI. The length of the CDR3 is 14 residues. Deletions cut 6 bases from V and 5 bases from J, with 17 bases between. The CDR3 spells CASSRPSRRDEQYF. DNA for the CDR3: TGTGCCAGCTCCCGACCCTCTCGGCGGGACGAGCAGTACTTC.

This clonotype was counted between two and nine times. This chain connects TRBV4-3 to TRBJ2-1, with TRBD2 matching over 7 bases. CDR3 length: 18 amino acids. Unmatched junction bases numbered 12, after V lost 0 bases and J lost 4 bases. Germline V gene lookup returns CDR1 LGHNA and CDR2 YSLEER. CDR3 loop: CASSQERLADYRYNEQFF. The CDR3, as DNA: TGCGCCAGCAGCCAAGAACGGCTAGCGGACTACAGATACAATGAGCAGTTCTTC.

This clonotype was observed a handful of times. The gene calls are TRBV19 and TRBJ2-1, with D tentatively TRBD1 (5 bases). The CDR3 is 15 amino acids. Trimming left V 3 bases short and J 5 bases short, with 14 bases between. Germline CDR1 and CDR2: LNHDA and SQIVND (reference sequence). CDR3 protein: CASSIGAGWDNEQFF. The DNA for the CDR3 is TGTGCCAGTAGTATTGGGGCAGGGTGGGACAATGAGCAGTTCTTC. Full variable domain (outside the CDR3, taken from reference TRBV19 and TRBJ2-1): DGGITQSPKYLFRKEGQNVTLSCEQNLNHDAMYWYRQDPGQGLRLIYYSQIVNDFQKGDIAEGYSVSREKKESFPLTVTSAQKNPTAFYLCASSIGAGWDNEQFFGPGTRLTVL.

This clonotype came up a few times. V usage is TRBV14 and J usage is TRBJ2-3; D is undetermined. V lost 5 bases, J lost 7 bases, and 13 bases lay in between. Germline V gene data show CDR1 as SGHDN and CDR2 as FVKESK. The CDR3 is 13 residues long. DNA of the CDR3: TGTGCCAGCAGCGAAAAGCCGCCGAATACGCAGTATTTT. It encodes CASSEKPPNTQYF.

This clonotype was detected a few times. One end of the junction does not line up with germline, which may come from a read error. The chain is built from TRBV10-2 and TRBJ1-1; maybe TRBD1 (5 bases). This CDR3 is 15 amino acids long. Germline lookup yields CDR1 WSHSY and CDR2 SAAADI. In DNA form, the CDR3 reads TGCGCCAGCAGTGAGTCTGGGGGAGGGAACCCTGAAGCTTTCTTT. This codes for CASSESGGGNPEAFF.

The chain has TRBV6-2 or TRBV6-3 and TRBJ2-2, with D perhaps given as TRBD1 or TRBD2 (5 bases each). Trimming left V 8 bases short and J 4 bases short, with 14 bases between. CDR1 and CDR2 (germline): MNHEY, SVGEGT. CDR3 length: 14 amino acids. The chain's CDR3 is CASYDAGSTGELFF. As DNA, the CDR3 is TGTGCCAGCTATGATGCAGGGAGCACCGGGGAGCTGTTTTTT.

V and J are TRBV6-2 or TRBV6-3 and TRBJ1-1; D may be TRBD1 (6 bases). This CDR3 is built from 14 residues. Germline-derived CDR1 and CDR2 are MNHEY and SVGEGT. Trimming took 0 bases from V and 6 from J, leaving 11 bases between them. CDR3 in DNA: TGTGCCAGCAGTTACTCCAGGGGAGGGGCTGAAGCTTTCTTT. Protein sequence: CASSYSRGGAEAFF.

The J gene is TRBJ2-1, the V gene TRBV5-1; 10 nucleotides line up with TRBD2. The V and J ends lost 3 bases and 14 bases, in that order; junction bases with no gene match: 8. The CDR3 is 13 residues long. The germline CDR1 and CDR2 sequences are SGHRS and YFSETQ. CDR3 in DNA: TGCGCCAGCAGCTCCCCTAGCGGGAGAGGGAAGTTCTTC. Translation gives CASSSPSGRGKFF.

This clonotype has only a few counts. The V and J genes are TRBV7-2 and TRBJ2-1; 7 bases match TRBD1. CDR3 length: 14 amino acids. J gave up 5 bases and V 5 bases, and 6 bases lay outside the gene matches. Germline V gene data show CDR1 as SGHTA and CDR2 as FQGNSA. CDR3 coding DNA: TGTGCCAGCAGCCCCCGGGACAGTAACAATGAGCAGTTCTTC. Its translation is CASSPRDSNNEQFF.